This entry concerns a single T cell receptor (beta chain). What it binds is unknown. The table came from immunoSEQ multiplex PCR; TCRdb's copy has only in-frame clones and leaves some out. The data show tens of thousands of clones, with about 86% seen just once and about 2% held by the top ten. The CDR3 is made up of 11 amino acids. Looked up from germline, CDR1 is GTSNPN and CDR2 is SVGIG (reference sequence). Trimming pared 2 bases from V and 11 bases from J, leaving 12 bases between. The data are from a study of high-grade serous ovarian cancer treatment subgroups. Study results and limitations: Repertoire analysis covered CDR3 alone, not CDR1 or CDR2.

Tumor samples were obtained before definitive surgery or chemotherapy. Material: tumor tissue. The V call is TRBV30, the J call TRBJ1-1; unclear D gene. This receptor was taken from a human donor with high-grade serous ovarian cancer. The CDR3 DNA reads TGTGCCTGGAGTATAGGAAGCGGGGCTTTCTTT. Translation gives CAWSIGSGAFF.